The 30 T cell receptor beta chains below come from one sample, sequenced in a study of cytomegalovirus exposure and HLA in healthy donors. Assay: immunoSEQ multiplex PCR; the TCRdb copy retains only in-frame clones and omits some. The sample yields about 360,000 clones, about nine tenths seen once. The sample consisted of PBMCs. These receptors all come from a young woman in good health and CMV-seronegative.

CDR3 nucleotide sequence: TGCGCCAGCAGCCAAGATCCAGGGCCGAACTATGGCTACACCTTC. Translating it yields CASSQDPGPNYGYTF. V gene TRBV4-1 combines with J gene TRBJ1-2, with D perhaps TRBD1 (5 bases). Germline CDR1 reads MGHRA; CDR2 reads YSYEKL. V lost 0 bases and J 2 bases, leaving 10 bases between the germline ends. CDR3 length: 15 amino acids.

The V gene is TRBV25-1, the J gene TRBJ1-6; the D gene is possibly TRBD1 (6 bases). V lost 2 bases and J 6 bases, leaving 14 bases between the germline ends. In germline, CDR1 is MGHDK, CDR2 SYGVNS. The CDR3 consists of 16 residues. The CDR3 loop is CASSEGFGQINSPLHF. The CDR3, as DNA: TGTGCCAGCAGTGAAGGGTTCGGACAGATTAATTCACCCCTCCACTTT.

This sequence joins TRBV28 and TRBJ2-6; 11 bases agree with TRBD2. V was clipped by 7 bases and J by 2 bases; unmatched bases: 13. The CDR3 spans 19 residues. CDR1 MDHEN and CDR2 SYDVKM come from the germline V gene. The CDR3 bases are TGTGCCAGCATCCCAGATTCGACTAGCGGGATGGCTGGGGCCAACGTCCTGACTTTC. Amino acid sequence: CASIPDSTSGMAGANVLTF.

The chain has TRBV28 and TRBJ2-7; 9 bases line up with TRBD1. Looked up from germline, CDR1 is MDHEN and CDR2 is SYDVKM. The CDR3 consists of 14 residues. After removal of 5 bases from V and 5 bases from J, the junction contained 7 bases not matched to a gene. Written as DNA, the CDR3 is TGTGCCAGCAGTATAACACAGGGGGCCAACGAGCAGTACTTC. Its protein is CASSITQGANEQYF.

The chain recombines TRBV19 with TRBJ1-3; unclear D gene. V dropped 6 bases and J dropped 3 bases, with 9 bases sitting between them. The CDR3 covers 13 residues. The germline CDR1 and CDR2 sequences are LNHDA and SQIVND (reference sequence). CDR3: CASSNSIGNTIYF. The DNA for the CDR3 is TGTGCCAGTAGCAACTCGATTGGAAACACCATATATTTT.

This clone appeared a single time. The CDR3 DNA reads TGCGCCAGCAGCTTCCGGGATTTAGGAGGGAATCAGCCCCAGCATTTT. Translated: CASSFRDLGGNQPQHF. This chain joins TRBV4-1 and TRBJ1-5, with no clear D. Trimming shortened V by 5 bases and J by 4 bases, and 18 bases separated the two germline ends. This CDR3 has 16 amino acids. Germline V CDR1 and CDR2: MGHRA, YSYEKL.

This chain joins TRBV13 and TRBJ2-7, with 7 bases that match TRBD1. V was pared by 4 bases and J by 7 bases, with 16 bases of the junction left unmatched. Per the germline V gene, CDR1 is PRHDT and CDR2 is FYEKMQ (reference sequence). This CDR3 comprises 16 residues. The CDR3 spells CASSSRTGLPGEEQYF. Here the CDR3 DNA reads TGTGCCAGCAGCTCGAGGACAGGCCTCCCCGGTGAGGAGCAGTACTTC. Variable domain in full (rest from reference TRBV13 and TRBJ2-7): AAGVIQSPRHLIKEKRETATLKCYPIPRHDTVYWYQQGPGQDPQFLISFYEKMQSDKGSIPDRFSAQQFSDYHSELNMSSLELGDSALYFCASSSRTGLPGEEQYFGPGTRLTVT.

V is TRBV7-9 and J is TRBJ1-4; D is undetermined. Between the trimmed V and J ends, which lost 1 base and 0 bases, there was a span of 6 bases. The CDR3 totals 15 residues. Germline V gives CDR1 SEHNR, CDR2 FQNEAQ (reference sequence). CDR3 in DNA: TGTGCCAGCAGCTTAGGAGATTCAACTAATGAAAAACTGTTTTTT. Its protein product is CASSLGDSTNEKLFF.

This chain joins TRBV18 and TRBJ2-1; 10 bases are a match to TRBD2. The CDR3 has 17 residues. The J segment lost 7 bases and the V segment lost 1 base, leaving 10 bases of the junction unmatched. The germline V gene has CDR1 KGHSH and CDR2 LQKENI. As DNA, the CDR3 is TGTGCCAGCTCACCACGGCTAGCGGGAGTCCTTGGGAATGAGCAGTTCTTC. Translation: CASSPRLAGVLGNEQFF.

The V gene is TRBV28, the J gene TRBJ2-2; the D gene is possibly TRBD1 (6 bases). Germline V gene data show CDR1 as MDHEN and CDR2 as SYDVKM. There are 14 residues in the CDR3. With 10 bases removed from V and 0 bases from J, the gap between germline ends came to 12 bases. The CDR3 loop reads CATWDTANTGELFF. The CDR3 bases are TGTGCCACCTGGGACACTGCGAACACCGGGGAGCTGTTTTTT.

A few counts support this clone. The chain couples TRBV5-1 to TRBJ1-2; 11 nucleotides agree with TRBD1. Germline CDR1 SGHRS, CDR2 YFSETQ. The CDR3 runs 12 residues. Trimming took 0 bases from V and 12 from J; bases not matched to a gene: 1. CDR3 residues: CASSLEDRGHTF. In nucleotides, the CDR3 is TGCGCCAGCAGCTTGGAGGACAGGGGGCACACCTTC.

The rearrangement links TRBV6-1 to TRBJ2-3; tentatively, D is TRBD1 (6 bases). The CDR3 totals 15 residues. V lost 1 base and J lost 2, with 10 bases in between. The germline V gene encodes CDR1 MNHNS and CDR2 SASEGT. DNA of the CDR3: TGTGCCAGCAGTGAAGAGGGACACCACACAGATACGCAGTATTTT. Amino acids: CASSEEGHHTDTQYF.

The chain carries TRBV9 and TRBJ2-1, with 7 bases that match TRBD2. Trimming took 3 bases from V and 0 from J; bases not matched to a gene: 3. Germline V lookup: CDR1 SGDLS, CDR2 YYNGEE. The CDR3 has 15 amino acids. The CDR3 protein is CASSAGRASYNEQFF. The CDR3 DNA reads TGTGCCAGCAGCGCTGGGAGGGCCTCCTACAATGAGCAGTTCTTC. The variable domain in full, completed from reference TRBV9 and TRBJ2-1, reads DSGVTQTPKHLITATGQRVTLRCSPRSGDLSVYWYQQSLDQGLQFLIQYYNGEERAKGNILERFSAQQFPDLHSELNLSSLELGDSALYFCASSAGRASYNEQFFGPGTRLTVL.

On this clone itself: This sample includes further DNA sequences coding for the same CDR3. The chain recombines TRBV27 with TRBJ2-7; no clear D gene. Trimming shortened V by 6 bases and J by 3 bases, and 15 bases separated the two germline ends. Germline V lookup: CDR1 MNHEY, CDR2 SMNVEV (reference sequence). There are 14 residues in the CDR3. The DNA for the CDR3 is TGTGCCAGCAGGCCGACACAAAACTTCTACGAGCAGTACTTC. Protein sequence: CASRPTQNFYEQYF.

This clone was seen only once. The chain carries TRBV18 and TRBJ2-1; TRBD2 matches at 9 bases. Germline CDR1 and CDR2: KGHSH and LQKENI. Trimming removed 6 bases from V and 12 bases from J; junction bases left unmatched: 18. The CDR3 is made up of 16 amino acids. The CDR3 protein is CASSPGLAGYNERQFF. CDR3 DNA sequence: TGTGCCAGCTCTCCCGGGCTAGCGGGGTACAATGAGCGGCAGTTCTTC.

V and J are TRBV19 and TRBJ2-7, with 16 nucleotides matching TRBD2. The CDR3 is 18 amino acids. Germline assignment: CDR1 LNHDA and CDR2 SQIVND (reference sequence). V shed 4 bases, J shed 0 bases, and the junction held 6 bases outside the gene matches. The CDR3 protein is CASSTLGTSGGVSYEQYF. The CDR3 DNA follows: TGTGCCAGTAGTACCCTCGGGACTAGCGGGGGGGTCTCCTACGAGCAGTACTTC.

The chain is built from TRBV9 and TRBJ1-2; weak D call: TRBD1 (6 bases). The V end was cut by 4 bases, the J end by 3 bases, with 13 bases between. There are 14 residues in the CDR3. Germline lookup yields CDR1 SGDLS and CDR2 YYNGEE. The CDR3 loop reads CASSPRGADYGYTF. The CDR3 nucleotides are TGTGCCAGCAGCCCACGGGGGGCCGACTATGGCTACACCTTC.

V gene TRBV28 combines with J gene TRBJ1-1; TRBD1 might be the D (6 bases). From germline, CDR1 is MDHEN and CDR2 SYDVKM. V shed 3 bases and J shed 11 bases, with 19 bases lying between them. The CDR3 runs 14 residues. The CDR3 nucleotides read TGTGCCAGCAGTTTCGCCGTCGGGTCGAGGGGGGCTTTCTTT. Protein product: CASSFAVGSRGAFF.

The chain has TRBV18 and TRBJ2-1; D unclear. The V end was cut by 1 base, the J end by 1 base, with 8 bases between. Germline V lookup: CDR1 KGHSH, CDR2 LQKENI. The CDR3 spans 15 residues. The CDR3, as DNA: TGTGCCAGCTCACCACTAACCGGTTCCTACAATGAGCAGTTCTTC. The encoded protein is CASSPLTGSYNEQFF.

The CDR3 DNA reads as TGTGCCAGCAGTTTAATGGGCGGGGGTTCCAATGAGCAGTTCTTC. Translating it yields CASSLMGGGSNEQFF. The V gene is TRBV27, the J gene TRBJ2-1, with 7 bases matching TRBD2. CDR3 length equals 15 residues. Germline lookup yields CDR1 MNHEY and CDR2 SMNVEV (reference sequence). The trim removed 2 bases at V and 6 bases at J, leaving 7 bases unmatched.

The chain couples TRBV5-1 to TRBJ2-3; D possibly corresponds to TRBD2 (6 bases). The V end was cut by 10 bases, the J end by 0 bases, with 18 bases between. The length of the CDR3 is 15 residues. CDR1 and CDR2 from the germline V gene are SGHRS and YFSETQ. CDR3 region: CAGSRGTGSTDTQYF. In DNA form, the CDR3 reads TGCGCCGGATCTCGGGGGACGGGCAGCACAGATACGCAGTATTTT.

The genes are TRBV28 and TRBJ1-2; 7 nucleotides agree with TRBD1. V lost 3 bases and J lost 4; bases outside the gene matches: 2. The CDR3 consists of 13 residues. Germline V gene data show CDR1 as MDHEN and CDR2 as SYDVKM. For the CDR3, the DNA is TGTGCCAGCAGTTTGGCAGGGGGCTATGGCTACACCTTC. Translated: CASSLAGGYGYTF.

This clone was picked up one time. This rearrangement joins TRBV30 to TRBJ2-7; 10 bases agree with TRBD2. Losses at the gene ends were 5 bases for V and 3 bases for J; bases not matched to a gene: 4. The CDR3 has 13 amino acids. Per germline, CDR1 GTSNPN and CDR2 SVGIG (reference sequence). CDR3 region: CAWGAGGYYEQYF. The DNA of the CDR3 is TGTGCCTGGGGAGCGGGAGGGTACTACGAGCAGTACTTC.

The V and J genes are TRBV15 and TRBJ2-7; no clear D gene. CDR1 is LNHNV, CDR2 YYDKDF, per germline (reference sequence). V was cut by 0 bases and J by 3 bases, with 6 bases left in between. The CDR3 length is 13 residues. As DNA, the CDR3 is TGTGCCACCAGCAGAGATGCGTTCTACGAGCAGTACTTC. It codes for CATSRDAFYEQYF.

The chain recombines TRBV9 with TRBJ2-2, with 9 bases lining up with TRBD2. The V gene end was trimmed by 0 bases and the J gene end by 3 bases; junction bases not matched to a gene: 6. The CDR3 has 17 residues. Germline CDR1 is SGDLS and CDR2 is YYNGEE. CDR3 region: CASSVGSSGTDTGELFF. CDR3 nucleotide sequence: TGTGCCAGCAGCGTAGGGTCTAGCGGGACGGACACCGGGGAGCTGTTTTTT.

This chain uses TRBV10-1 with TRBJ2-7; tentative D call: TRBD1 (5 bases). The CDR3 contains 15 residues. V was trimmed by 5 bases and J by 4 bases, leaving 18 bases between them. Germline V gene lookup returns CDR1 WNHNN and CDR2 SYGVQD (reference sequence). CDR3 amino acids: CASSLARTNRYEQYF. Written as DNA, the CDR3 is TGCGCCAGCAGTTTAGCTCGGACAAATCGTTACGAGCAGTACTTC.

The J gene is TRBJ2-7, the V gene TRBV6-5, with D unclear. The CDR3 extends over 15 amino acids. The germline V gene encodes CDR1 MNHEY and CDR2 SVGAGI. Trimming stripped 2 bases from V and 3 bases from J, with 14 bases between. This chain's CDR3 is CASSYGFGPLYEQYF. CDR3 nucleotide sequence: TGTGCCAGCAGTTACGGATTTGGGCCCCTCTACGAGCAGTACTTC.

V is TRBV28 and J is TRBJ2-2; 11 nucleotides align to TRBD1. Germline V gene sequence: CDR1 MDHEN, CDR2 SYDVKM. The CDR3 is made up of 17 amino acids. The V gene end was trimmed by 6 bases and the J gene end by 4 bases; junction bases not matched to a gene: 10. The CDR3 spells CASRPLDRGRVTGELFF. The CDR3 DNA reads as TGTGCCAGCAGGCCACTGGACAGGGGGCGGGTCACCGGGGAGCTGTTTTTT.

The chain uses TRBV30 and TRBJ1-1; D not resolved. The CDR3 length is 12 residues. Deletions cut 3 bases from V and 6 bases from J, with 11 bases between. Germline V gene data show CDR1 as GTSNPN and CDR2 as SVGIG (reference sequence). The CDR3 is CAWRLQRPEAFF. The CDR3 coding sequence is TGTGCCTGGAGGCTTCAGCGTCCTGAAGCTTTCTTT.

This chain joins TRBV29-1 and TRBJ2-2; 7 positions match TRBD2. Trimming cost V 6 bases and J 6 bases; bases outside gene matches: 4. Germline lookup yields CDR1 SQVTM and CDR2 ANQGSEA. This CDR3 spans 12 amino acids. CDR3 coding DNA: TGCAGCGTGCCCCGGGGGGCCGGGGAGCTGTTTTTT. This gives the protein CSVPRGAGELFF.